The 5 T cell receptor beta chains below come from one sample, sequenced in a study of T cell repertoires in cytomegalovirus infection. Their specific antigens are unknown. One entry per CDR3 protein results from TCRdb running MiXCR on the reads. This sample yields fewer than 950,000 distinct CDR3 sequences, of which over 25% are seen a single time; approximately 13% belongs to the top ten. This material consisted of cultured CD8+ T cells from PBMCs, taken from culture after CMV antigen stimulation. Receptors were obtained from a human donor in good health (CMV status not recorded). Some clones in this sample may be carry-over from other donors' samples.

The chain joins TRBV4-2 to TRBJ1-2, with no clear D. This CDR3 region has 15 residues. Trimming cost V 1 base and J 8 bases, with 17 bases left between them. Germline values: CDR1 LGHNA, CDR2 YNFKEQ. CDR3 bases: TGTGCCAGCAGCCAAGCGCTACTGAACCTCTACGGCTACACCTTC. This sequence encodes CASSQALLNLYGYTF.

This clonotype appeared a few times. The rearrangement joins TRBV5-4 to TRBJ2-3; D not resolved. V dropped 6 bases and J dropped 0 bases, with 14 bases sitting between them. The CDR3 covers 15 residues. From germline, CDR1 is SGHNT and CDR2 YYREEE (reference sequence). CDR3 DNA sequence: TGTGCCAGCACTGTGACGCCCGGGAGCACAGATACGCAGTATTTT. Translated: CASTVTPGSTDTQYF.

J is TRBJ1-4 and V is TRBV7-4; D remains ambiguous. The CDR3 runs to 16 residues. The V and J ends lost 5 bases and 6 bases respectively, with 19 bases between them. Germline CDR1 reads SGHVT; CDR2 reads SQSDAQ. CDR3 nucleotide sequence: TGTGCCAGCAGCCAAACCACATCCCGGAATTATGAAAAACTGTTTTTT. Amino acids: CASSQTTSRNYEKLFF.

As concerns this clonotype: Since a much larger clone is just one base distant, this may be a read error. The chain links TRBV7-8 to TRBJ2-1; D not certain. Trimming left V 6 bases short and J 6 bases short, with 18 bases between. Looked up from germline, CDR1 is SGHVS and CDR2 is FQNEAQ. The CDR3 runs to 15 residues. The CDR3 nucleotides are TGTGCCAGCAGTTCTAAGGTGGGGTCCCTCAATGAGCAGTTCTTC. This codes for CASSSKVGSLNEQFF.

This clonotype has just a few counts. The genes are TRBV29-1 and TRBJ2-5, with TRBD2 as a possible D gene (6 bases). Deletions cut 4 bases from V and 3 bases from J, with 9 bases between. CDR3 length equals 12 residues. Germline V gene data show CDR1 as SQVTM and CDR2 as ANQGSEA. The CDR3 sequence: CSVGDFKETQYF. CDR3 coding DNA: TGCAGCGTTGGGGACTTTAAAGAGACCCAGTACTTC. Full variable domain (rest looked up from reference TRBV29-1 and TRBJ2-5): SAVISQKPSRDICQRGTSLTIQCQVDSQVTMMFWYRQQPGQSLTLIATANQGSEATYESGFVIDKFPISRPNLTFSTLTVSNMSPEDSSIYLCSVGDFKETQYFGPGTRLLVL.